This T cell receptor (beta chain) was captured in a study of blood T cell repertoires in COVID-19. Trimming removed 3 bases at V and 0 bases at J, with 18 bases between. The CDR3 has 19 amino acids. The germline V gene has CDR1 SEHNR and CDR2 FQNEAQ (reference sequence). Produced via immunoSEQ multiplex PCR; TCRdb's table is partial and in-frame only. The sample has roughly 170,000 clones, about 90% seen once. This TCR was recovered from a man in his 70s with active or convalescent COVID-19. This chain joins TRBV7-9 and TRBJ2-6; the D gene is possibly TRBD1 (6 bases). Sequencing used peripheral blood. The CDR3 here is CASSFGLRTDNSGANVLTF. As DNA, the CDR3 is TGTGCCAGCAGCTTTGGCCTCAGGACAGACAACTCTGGGGCCAACGTCCTGACTTTC.